Below are 12 T cell receptor beta chains sequenced from a single sample in a study of regulatory T cells in long-lasting Graves disease. Building the TCR beta libraries relied on iRepertoire HTBI primers, and CDR3 regions underwent Arm-PCR. TCRdb re-called the multiplex PCR reads through MiXCR, storing one row per CDR3 protein. The sample includes about 530,000 distinct CDR3 sequences, roughly a sixth seen only once; the top ten take around 25%. Time point: newly diagnosed GD, antithyroid drugs for less than 3 months. The TCR library used RNA extracted from PBMCs. These data were likewise used in another study, on T cells in Graves' hyperthyroidism and ophthalmopathy.

Here the sequenced sample was peripheral blood mononuclear cells (PBMCs), taken at new diagnosis, from a patient treated with antithyroid drugs. Source of these receptors: a woman aged 35 to 59 with Graves disease.

J is TRBJ1-2 and V is TRBV28; the D gene is possibly TRBD1 (5 bases). The germline CDR1 and CDR2 sequences are MDHEN and SYDVKM. This CDR3 comprises 14 residues. Trimming removed 2 bases at V and 10 bases at J, with 17 bases between. CDR3 nucleotide sequence: TGTGCCAGCAGTTTAAGTCCTGACAGCACACACTACACCTTC. Its protein product is CASSLSPDSTHYTF.

The chain couples TRBV27 to TRBJ2-7; D is unclear. CDR1 and CDR2 from the germline V gene are MNHEY and SMNVEV (reference sequence). Trimming pared 0 bases from V and 5 bases from J, leaving 11 bases between. The CDR3 consists of 14 residues. CDR3 sequence: CASSLSAQYDEQYF. The CDR3 DNA sequence: TGTGCCAGCAGTTTATCGGCCCAATATGACGAGCAGTACTTC.

This clonotype was seen a few times. The chain links TRBV6-1 to TRBJ1-3, with 7 bases identical to TRBD1. This CDR3 is built from 14 residues. Germline V gene data show CDR1 as MNHNS and CDR2 as SASEGT. V shed 5 bases, J shed 3 bases, and the junction held 4 bases outside the gene matches. The CDR3 region is CASSLQGFGNTIYF. CDR3 DNA sequence: TGTGCCAGCAGTCTACAGGGGTTTGGAAACACCATATATTTT.

V usage is TRBV9 and J usage is TRBJ1-2, with D perhaps TRBD1 (6 bases). Trimming cost V 1 base and J 4 bases, with 14 bases left between them. CDR1 SGDLS and CDR2 YYNGEE come from the germline V gene. This CDR3 contains 15 residues. The CDR3 here is CASSVWSGVGYGYTF. The CDR3 bases are TGTGCCAGCAGCGTATGGTCAGGGGTAGGCTATGGCTACACCTTC.

This clonotype was detected a few times. The chain joins TRBV20-1 to TRBJ2-1; TRBD2 matches 8 bases. V shed 3 bases, J shed 9 bases, and the junction held 4 bases outside the gene matches. The CDR3 totals 12 residues. Germline V gene sequence: CDR1 DFQATT, CDR2 SNEGSKA (reference sequence). CDR3 region: CSASGGAGEQFF. The CDR3 DNA reads as TGCAGTGCTAGCGGGGGGGCCGGTGAGCAGTTCTTC.

This clonotype was seen many times. CDR3 region: CASSITGGFSTEAFF. The CDR3 nucleotides are TGTGCCAGCAGTATAACAGGGGGTTTTAGCACTGAAGCTTTCTTT. The chain carries TRBV6-2 or TRBV6-3 and TRBJ1-1, with 8 nucleotides matching TRBD1. The CDR3 contains 15 residues. Looked up from germline, CDR1 is MNHEY and CDR2 is SVGEGT. Losses at the gene ends were 5 bases for V and 4 bases for J; bases not matched to a gene: 9.

This clonotype showed up many times. The chain couples TRBV28 to TRBJ2-3, with D tentatively TRBD2 (5 bases). CDR1 is MDHEN and CDR2 is SYDVKM in the germline V gene. V was cut by 2 bases and J by 2 bases, with 23 bases left in between. CDR3 length: 19 residues. The DNA of the CDR3 is TGTGCCAGCAGTTTAGAGACGACACCGGCATTCGGGGACACAGATACGCAGTATTTT. Its translation: CASSLETTPAFGDTDTQYF.

This clonotype appeared a few times. The chain links TRBV2 to TRBJ2-5, with D possibly TRBD1 on 5 matching bases. CDR1 SNHLY and CDR2 FYNNEI come from the germline V gene. This CDR3 spans 13 amino acids. The V gene lost 8 bases and the J gene lost 0 bases, with 10 bases spanning the gap. DNA of the CDR3: TGTGCCAGCGGACGGACAAACCAAGAGACCCAGTACTTC. This translates into CASGRTNQETQYF.

This clonotype was counted ten times or more. This chain uses TRBV30 with TRBJ1-1; no clear D. The V gene lost 2 bases and the J gene lost 1 base, with 5 bases spanning the gap. Germline V CDR1 and CDR2: GTSNPN, SVGIG (reference sequence). This CDR3 has 12 amino acids. Here the CDR3 reads CAWSKGNTEAFF. The CDR3 DNA reads TGTGCCTGGAGTAAAGGGAACACTGAAGCTTTCTTT.

This clonotype was seen ten or more times. The CDR3 is CASRITGEHTEAFF. For the CDR3, the DNA is TGTGCCAGCAGAATAACAGGGGAGCACACTGAAGCTTTCTTT. V is TRBV6-1 and J is TRBJ1-1; 7 bases fit TRBD1. J gave up 3 bases and V 6 bases, and 7 bases lay outside the gene matches. From germline, CDR1 is MNHNS and CDR2 SASEGT. CDR3 length: 14 amino acids.

This clonotype was detected ten times or more. This rearrangement joins TRBV11-2 to TRBJ1-5; D might be TRBD1 (5 bases). Germline CDR1 is SGHAT and CDR2 is FQNNGV. V lost 5 bases, J lost 7 bases, and 12 bases lay in between. CDR3 length: 13 amino acids. CDR3 sequence reads: CASSPGLGQPQHF. CDR3 DNA sequence: TGTGCCAGCAGCCCAGGGTTGGGGCAGCCCCAGCATTTT.

This clonotype was counted between two and nine times. The rearrangement uses TRBV19 and TRBJ1-3; D unclear. The CDR3 sequence is 13 residues long. V was trimmed by 4 bases and J by 3 bases, leaving 7 bases between them. Germline V gene data show CDR1 as LNHDA and CDR2 as SQIVND (reference sequence). DNA of the CDR3: TGTGCCAGTAGTACCGAGTTTGGAAACACCATATATTTT. Translated: CASSTEFGNTIYF.